The present T cell receptor (beta chain) was sequenced within a study of T-cell memory formation after mild COVID-19. This clonotype was observed a few times. The CDR3 is made up of 13 amino acids. Germline V gene sequence: CDR1 SQVTM, CDR2 ANQGSEA. V was cut by 5 bases and J by 4 bases, with 9 bases left in between. TCRdb redid the calling of the 5' RACE reads with MiXCR, one entry per CDR3 protein. The data hold fewer than 500,000 distinct CDR3 sequences, with 25% observed a single time. The material sequenced was PBMCs or a T cell subset sorted from them (not recorded which). The chain recombines TRBV29-1 with TRBJ2-6; the D gene is possibly TRBD2 (5 bases). This clonotype originated in an adult woman who had mild COVID-19 (a few samples of this study predate the infection). Cell type and time point are not known. Here the CDR3 DNA reads TGCAGCGTTCGGGATCCGGGGGCCAACGTCCTGACTTTC. Its translation: CSVRDPGANVLTF.